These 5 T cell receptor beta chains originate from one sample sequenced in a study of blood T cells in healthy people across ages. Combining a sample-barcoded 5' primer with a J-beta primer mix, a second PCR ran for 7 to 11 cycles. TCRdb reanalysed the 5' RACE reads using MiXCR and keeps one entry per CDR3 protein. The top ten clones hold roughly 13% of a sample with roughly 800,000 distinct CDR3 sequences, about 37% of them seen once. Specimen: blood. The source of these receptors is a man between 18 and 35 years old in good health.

The CDR3 loop reads CASSERGAYNEQYF. The CDR3 nucleotides are TGTGCCAGTAGTGAGAGGGGGGCGTACAATGAGCAGTACTTC. V usage is TRBV19 and J usage is TRBJ2-1; TRBD1 or TRBD2 may be the D gene (6 bases each). TRBJ2-7 matches the DNA end more closely, so the J call is doubtful. Per the germline V gene, CDR1 is LNHDA and CDR2 is SQIVND (reference sequence). CDR3 length equals 14 residues.

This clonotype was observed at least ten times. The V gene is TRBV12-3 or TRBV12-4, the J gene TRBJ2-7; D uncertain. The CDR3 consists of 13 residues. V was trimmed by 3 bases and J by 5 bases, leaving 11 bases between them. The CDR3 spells CASSLGKGHEQYF. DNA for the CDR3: TGTGCCAGCAGTTTGGGAAAAGGCCACGAGCAGTACTTC.

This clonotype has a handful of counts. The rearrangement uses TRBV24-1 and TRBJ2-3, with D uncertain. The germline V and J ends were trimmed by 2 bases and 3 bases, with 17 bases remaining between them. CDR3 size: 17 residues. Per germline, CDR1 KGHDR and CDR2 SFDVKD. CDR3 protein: CATSDYAGLRVTDTQYF. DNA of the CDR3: TGTGCCACCAGTGATTACGCCGGGCTTCGGGTGACAGATACGCAGTATTTT.

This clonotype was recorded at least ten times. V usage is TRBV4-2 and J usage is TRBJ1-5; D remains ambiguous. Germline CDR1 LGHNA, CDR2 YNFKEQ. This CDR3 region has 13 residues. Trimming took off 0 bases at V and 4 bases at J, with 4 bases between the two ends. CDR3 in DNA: TGTGCCAGCAGCCAAGAATTTAATCAGCCCCAGCATTTT. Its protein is CASSQEFNQPQHF.

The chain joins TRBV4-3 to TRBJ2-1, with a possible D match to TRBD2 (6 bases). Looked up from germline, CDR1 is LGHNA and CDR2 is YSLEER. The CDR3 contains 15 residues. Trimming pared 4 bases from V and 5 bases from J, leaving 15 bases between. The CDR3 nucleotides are TGCGCCAGCAGCCCCTATGGGGGGACGAACAATGAGCAGTTCTTC. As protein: CASSPYGGTNNEQFF.